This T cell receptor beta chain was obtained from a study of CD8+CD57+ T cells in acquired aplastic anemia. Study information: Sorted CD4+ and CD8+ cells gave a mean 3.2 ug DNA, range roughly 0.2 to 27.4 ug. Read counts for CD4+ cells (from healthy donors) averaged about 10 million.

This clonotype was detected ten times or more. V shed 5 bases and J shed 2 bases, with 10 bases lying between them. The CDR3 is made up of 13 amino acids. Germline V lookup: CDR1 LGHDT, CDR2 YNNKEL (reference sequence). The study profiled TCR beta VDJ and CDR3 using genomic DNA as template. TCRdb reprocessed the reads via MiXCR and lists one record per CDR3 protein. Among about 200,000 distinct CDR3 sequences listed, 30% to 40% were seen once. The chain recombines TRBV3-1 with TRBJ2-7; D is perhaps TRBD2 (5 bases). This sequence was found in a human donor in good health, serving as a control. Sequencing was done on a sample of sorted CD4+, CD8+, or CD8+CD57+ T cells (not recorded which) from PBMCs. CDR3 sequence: CASSTHGAYEQYF. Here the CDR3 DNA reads TGTGCCAGCAGCACCCACGGGGCCTACGAGCAGTACTTC.